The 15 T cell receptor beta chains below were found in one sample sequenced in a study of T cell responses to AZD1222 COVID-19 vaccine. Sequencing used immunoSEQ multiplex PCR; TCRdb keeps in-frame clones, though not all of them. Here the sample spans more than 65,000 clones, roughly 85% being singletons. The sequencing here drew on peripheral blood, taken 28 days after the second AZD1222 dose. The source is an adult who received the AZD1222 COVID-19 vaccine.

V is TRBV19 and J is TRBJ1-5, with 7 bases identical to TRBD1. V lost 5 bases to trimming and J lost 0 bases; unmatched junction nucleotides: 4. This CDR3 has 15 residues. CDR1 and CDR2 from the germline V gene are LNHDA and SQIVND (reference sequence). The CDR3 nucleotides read TGTGCCAGTAGTCCGAGGGACAGTAGCAATCAGCCCCAGCATTTT. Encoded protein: CASSPRDSSNQPQHF. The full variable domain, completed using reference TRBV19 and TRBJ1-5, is DGGITQSPKYLFRKEGQNVTLSCEQNLNHDAMYWYRQDPGQGLRLIYYSQIVNDFQKGDIAEGYSVSREKKESFPLTVTSAQKNPTAFYLCASSPRDSSNQPQHFGDGTRLSIL.

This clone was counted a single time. The DNA for the CDR3 is TGTGCCACCAGTGATTCCCCGGGATTTCAGTACTTC. Its translation is CATSDSPGFQYF. J is TRBJ2-4 and V is TRBV24-1; tentative D call: TRBD2 (5 bases). The V gene's germline CDR1 is KGHDR and CDR2 SFDVKD. The CDR3 runs 12 residues. V was clipped by 2 bases and J by 11 bases, with 9 bases between them.

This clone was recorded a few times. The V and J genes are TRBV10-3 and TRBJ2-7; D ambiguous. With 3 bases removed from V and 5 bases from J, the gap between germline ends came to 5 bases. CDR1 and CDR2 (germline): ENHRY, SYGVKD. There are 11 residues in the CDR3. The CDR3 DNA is TGTGCCATCAGTGATAGGGACGAGCAGTACTTC. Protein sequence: CAISDRDEQYF.

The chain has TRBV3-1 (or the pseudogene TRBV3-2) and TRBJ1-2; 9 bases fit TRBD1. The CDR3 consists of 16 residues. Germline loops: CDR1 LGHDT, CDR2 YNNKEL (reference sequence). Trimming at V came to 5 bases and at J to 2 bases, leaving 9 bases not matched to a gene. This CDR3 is CASSNTGTGTNYGYTF. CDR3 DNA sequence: TGTGCCAGCAGCAACACCGGGACAGGGACAAACTATGGCTACACCTTC.

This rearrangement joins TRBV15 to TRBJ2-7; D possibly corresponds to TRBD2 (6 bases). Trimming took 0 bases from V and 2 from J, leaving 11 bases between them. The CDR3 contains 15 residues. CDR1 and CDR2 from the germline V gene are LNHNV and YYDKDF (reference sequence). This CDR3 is CATSREAGRTYEQYF. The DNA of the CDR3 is TGTGCCACCAGCAGAGAAGCGGGTAGAACCTACGAGCAGTACTTC. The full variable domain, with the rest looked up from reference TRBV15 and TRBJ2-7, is DAMVIQNPRYQVTQFGKPVTLSCSQTLNHNVMYWYQQKSSQAPKLLFHYYDKDFNNEADTPDNFQSRRPNTSFCFLDIRSPGLGDTAMYLCATSREAGRTYEQYFGPGTRLTVT.

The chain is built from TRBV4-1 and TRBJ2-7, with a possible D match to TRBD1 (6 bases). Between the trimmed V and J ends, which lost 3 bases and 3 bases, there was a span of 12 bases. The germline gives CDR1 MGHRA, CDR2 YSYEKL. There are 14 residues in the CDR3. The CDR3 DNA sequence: TGCGCCAGCAGCCACCGGGACACCCACTACGAGCAGTACTTC. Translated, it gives CASSHRDTHYEQYF.

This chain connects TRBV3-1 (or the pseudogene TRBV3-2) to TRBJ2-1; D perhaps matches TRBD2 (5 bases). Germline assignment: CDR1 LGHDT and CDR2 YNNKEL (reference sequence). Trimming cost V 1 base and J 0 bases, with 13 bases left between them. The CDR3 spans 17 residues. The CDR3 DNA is TGTGCCAGCAGCCAAGTTGGCGGGTCGAGCTCCTACAATGAGCAGTTCTTC. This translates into CASSQVGGSSSYNEQFF.

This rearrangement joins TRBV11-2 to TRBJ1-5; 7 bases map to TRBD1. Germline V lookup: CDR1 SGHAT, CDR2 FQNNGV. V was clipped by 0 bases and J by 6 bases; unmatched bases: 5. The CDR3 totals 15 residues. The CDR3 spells CASSLDYRGGQPQHF. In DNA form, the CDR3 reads TGTGCCAGCAGCTTAGACTACAGGGGCGGTCAGCCCCAGCATTTT.

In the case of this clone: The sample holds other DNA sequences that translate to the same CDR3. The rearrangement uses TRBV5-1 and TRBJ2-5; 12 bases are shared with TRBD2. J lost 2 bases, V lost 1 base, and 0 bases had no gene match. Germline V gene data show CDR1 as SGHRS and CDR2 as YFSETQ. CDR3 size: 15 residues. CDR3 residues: CASSLLAGGQETQYF. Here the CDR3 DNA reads TGCGCCAGCAGCTTGCTAGCGGGGGGGCAAGAGACCCAGTACTTC.

CDR3 nucleotides: TGTGCCAGCAGCACCGGGACAGCCCACAATGAGCAGTTCTTC. Translation gives CASSTGTAHNEQFF. The chain carries TRBV7-7 and TRBJ2-1; 7 bases are a match to TRBD1. Trimming at V came to 5 bases and at J to 5 bases, leaving 6 bases not matched to a gene. The CDR3 totals 14 residues. Germline CDR1 and CDR2: SSHAT and FNYEAQ (reference sequence).

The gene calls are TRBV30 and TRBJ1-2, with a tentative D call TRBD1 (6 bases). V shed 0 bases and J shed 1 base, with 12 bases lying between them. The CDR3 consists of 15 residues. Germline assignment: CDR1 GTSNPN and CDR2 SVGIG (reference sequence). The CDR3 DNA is TGTGCCTGGAGTGTAGAGGACAGATTTAACTATGGCTACACCTTC. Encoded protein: CAWSVEDRFNYGYTF. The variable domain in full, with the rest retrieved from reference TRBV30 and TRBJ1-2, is SQTIHQWPATLVQPVGSPLSLECTVEGTSNPNLYWYRQAAGRGLQLLFYSVGIGQISSEVPQNLSASRPQDRQFILSSKKLLLSDSGFYLCAWSVEDRFNYGYTFGSGTRLTVV.

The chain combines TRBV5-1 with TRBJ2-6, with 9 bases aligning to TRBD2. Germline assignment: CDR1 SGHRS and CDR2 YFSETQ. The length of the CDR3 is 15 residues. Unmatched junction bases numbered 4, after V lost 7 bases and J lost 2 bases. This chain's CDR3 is CASGIAGAGANVLTF. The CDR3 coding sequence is TGCGCCAGCGGTATAGCGGGAGCTGGGGCCAACGTCCTGACTTTC.

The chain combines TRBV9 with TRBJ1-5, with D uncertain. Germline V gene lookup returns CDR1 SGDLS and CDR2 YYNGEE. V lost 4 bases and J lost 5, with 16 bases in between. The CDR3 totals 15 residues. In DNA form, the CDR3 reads TGTGCCAGCAGCCGAACGGAGAAAAGCGATCAGCCCCAGCATTTT. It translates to CASSRTEKSDQPQHF.

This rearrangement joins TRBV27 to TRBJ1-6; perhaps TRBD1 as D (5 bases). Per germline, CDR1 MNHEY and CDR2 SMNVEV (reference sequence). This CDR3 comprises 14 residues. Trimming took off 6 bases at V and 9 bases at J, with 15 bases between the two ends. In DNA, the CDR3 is TGTGCCAGCAGCTATAAGGAGGGGAGTTCACCCCTCCACTTT. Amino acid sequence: CASSYKEGSSPLHF.

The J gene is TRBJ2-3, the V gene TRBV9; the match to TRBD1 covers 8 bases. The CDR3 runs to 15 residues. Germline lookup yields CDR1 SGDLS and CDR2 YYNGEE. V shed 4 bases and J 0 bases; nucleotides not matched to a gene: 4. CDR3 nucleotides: TGTGCCAGCAGCTTTCAGGGGGCGAGCACAGATACGCAGTATTTT. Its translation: CASSFQGASTDTQYF.